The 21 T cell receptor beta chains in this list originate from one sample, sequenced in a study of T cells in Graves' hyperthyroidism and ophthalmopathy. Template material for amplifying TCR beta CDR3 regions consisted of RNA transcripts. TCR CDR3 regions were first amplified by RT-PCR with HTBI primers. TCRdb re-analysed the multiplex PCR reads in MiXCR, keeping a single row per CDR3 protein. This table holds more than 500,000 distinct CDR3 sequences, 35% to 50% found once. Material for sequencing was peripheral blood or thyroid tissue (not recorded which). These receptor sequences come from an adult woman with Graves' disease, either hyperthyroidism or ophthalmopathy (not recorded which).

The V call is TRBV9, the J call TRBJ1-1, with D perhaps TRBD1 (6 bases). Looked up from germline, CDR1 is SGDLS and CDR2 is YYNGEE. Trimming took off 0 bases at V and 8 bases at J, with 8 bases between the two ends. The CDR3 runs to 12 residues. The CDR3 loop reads CASSVAGGEAFF. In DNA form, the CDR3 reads TGTGCCAGCAGCGTAGCGGGGGGCGAAGCTTTCTTT.

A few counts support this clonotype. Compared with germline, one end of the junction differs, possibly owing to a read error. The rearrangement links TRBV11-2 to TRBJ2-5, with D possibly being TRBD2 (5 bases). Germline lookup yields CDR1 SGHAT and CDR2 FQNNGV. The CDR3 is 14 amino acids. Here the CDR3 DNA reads TGCGCCAGCAGCTTGGCCACCGGGGTTGAGACCCAGTACTTC. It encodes CASSLATGVETQYF.

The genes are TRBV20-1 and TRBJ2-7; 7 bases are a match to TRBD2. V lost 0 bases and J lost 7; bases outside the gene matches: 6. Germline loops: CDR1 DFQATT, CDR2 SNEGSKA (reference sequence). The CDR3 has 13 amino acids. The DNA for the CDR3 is TGCAGTGCTAGAGATGGGGGGGAGGGTGAGCAGTACTTC. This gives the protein CSARDGGEGEQYF.

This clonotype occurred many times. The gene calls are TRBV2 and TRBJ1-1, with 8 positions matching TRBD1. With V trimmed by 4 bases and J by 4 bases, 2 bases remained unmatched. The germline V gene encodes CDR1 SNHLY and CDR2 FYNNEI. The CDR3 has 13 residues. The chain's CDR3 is CASSGQGSTEAFF. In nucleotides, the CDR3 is TGTGCCAGCAGTGGACAGGGGAGCACTGAAGCTTTCTTT. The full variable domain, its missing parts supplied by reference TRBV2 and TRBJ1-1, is EPEVTQTPSHQVTQMGQEVILRCVPISNHLYFYWYRQILGQKVEFLVSFYNNEISEKSEIFDDQFSVERPDGSNFTLKIRSTKLEDSAMYFCASSGQGSTEAFFGQGTRLTVV.

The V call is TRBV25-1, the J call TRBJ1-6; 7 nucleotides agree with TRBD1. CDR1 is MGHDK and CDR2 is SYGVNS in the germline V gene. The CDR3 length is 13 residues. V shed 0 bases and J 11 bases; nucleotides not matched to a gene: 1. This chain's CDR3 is CASSEYTGAPLHF. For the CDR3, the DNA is TGTGCCAGCAGTGAATATACAGGGGCACCCCTCCACTTT.

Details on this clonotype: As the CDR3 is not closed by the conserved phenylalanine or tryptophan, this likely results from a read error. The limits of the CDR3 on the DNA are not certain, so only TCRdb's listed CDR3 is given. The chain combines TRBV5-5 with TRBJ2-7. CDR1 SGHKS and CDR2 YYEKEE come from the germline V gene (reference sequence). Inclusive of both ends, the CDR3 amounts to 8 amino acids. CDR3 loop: CASSLAET.

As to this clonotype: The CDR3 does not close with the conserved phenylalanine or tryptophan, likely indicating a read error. The CDR3 nucleotides read TGTGCCGCTAGGGGAGGAGGGAACGCTGAAGCTTTCCTT. Its translation is CAARGGGNAEAFL. The chain employs TRBV10-3 and TRBJ1-1; possibly TRBD1 for D (5 bases). Germline V gene lookup returns CDR1 ENHRY and CDR2 SYGVKD. The CDR3 loop spans 13 amino acids.

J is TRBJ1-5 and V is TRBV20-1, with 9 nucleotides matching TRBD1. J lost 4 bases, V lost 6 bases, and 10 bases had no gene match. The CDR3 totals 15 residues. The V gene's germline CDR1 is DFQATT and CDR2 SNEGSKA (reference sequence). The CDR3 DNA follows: TGCAGTGCCAGGGTGCGGGACAGGGAGAATCAGCCCCAGCATTTT. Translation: CSARVRDRENQPQHF.

The DNA of the CDR3 is TGTGCCAGCAGTGTGGGCCCGAGTGGCAATCAGCCCCAGCATTTT. Its translation is CASSVGPSGNQPQHF. The V gene is TRBV2, the J gene TRBJ1-5; D uncertain. CDR3 length: 15 residues. V lost 4 bases to trimming and J lost 2 bases, with 12 bases between them. Germline assignment: CDR1 SNHLY and CDR2 FYNNEI.

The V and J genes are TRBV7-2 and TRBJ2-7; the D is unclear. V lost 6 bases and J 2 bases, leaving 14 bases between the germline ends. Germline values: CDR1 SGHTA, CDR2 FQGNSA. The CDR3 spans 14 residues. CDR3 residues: CASSEPTSTYEQYF. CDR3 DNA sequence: TGTGCCAGCAGTGAACCGACGAGTACCTACGAGCAGTACTTC.

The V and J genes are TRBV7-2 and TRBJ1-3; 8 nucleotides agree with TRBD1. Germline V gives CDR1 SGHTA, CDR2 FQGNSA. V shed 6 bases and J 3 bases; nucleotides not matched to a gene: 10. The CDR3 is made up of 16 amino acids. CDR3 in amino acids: CASSEHRGSIGNTIYF. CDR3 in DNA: TGTGCCAGCAGTGAACACAGGGGGTCGATTGGAAACACCATATATTTT.

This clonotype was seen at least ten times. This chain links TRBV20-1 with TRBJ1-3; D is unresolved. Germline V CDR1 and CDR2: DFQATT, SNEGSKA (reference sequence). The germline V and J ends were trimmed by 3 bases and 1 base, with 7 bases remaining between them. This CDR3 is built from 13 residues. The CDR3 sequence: CSAREVSGNTIYF. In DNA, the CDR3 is TGCAGTGCTAGGGAGGTGTCTGGAAACACCATATATTTT.

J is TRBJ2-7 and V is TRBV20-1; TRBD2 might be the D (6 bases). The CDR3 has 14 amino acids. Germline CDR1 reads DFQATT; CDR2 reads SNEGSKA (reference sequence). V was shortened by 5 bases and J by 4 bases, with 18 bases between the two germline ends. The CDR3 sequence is CSAPFEYGSYEQYF. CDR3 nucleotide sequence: TGCAGTGCTCCATTCGAGTACGGGAGTTACGAGCAGTACTTC.

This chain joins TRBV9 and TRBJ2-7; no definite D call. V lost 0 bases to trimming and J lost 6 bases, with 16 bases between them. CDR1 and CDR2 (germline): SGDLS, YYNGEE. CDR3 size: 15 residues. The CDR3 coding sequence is TGTGCCAGCAGCGTAGCGGACGGACGGACCTCCGAGCAGTACTTC. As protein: CASSVADGRTSEQYF.

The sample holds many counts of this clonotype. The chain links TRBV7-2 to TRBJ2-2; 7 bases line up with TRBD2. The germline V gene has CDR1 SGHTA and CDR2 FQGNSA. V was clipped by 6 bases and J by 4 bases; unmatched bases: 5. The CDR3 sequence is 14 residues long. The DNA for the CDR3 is TGTGCCAGCAGACTAGCGAGACTCACCGGGGAGCTGTTTTTT. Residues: CASRLARLTGELFF.

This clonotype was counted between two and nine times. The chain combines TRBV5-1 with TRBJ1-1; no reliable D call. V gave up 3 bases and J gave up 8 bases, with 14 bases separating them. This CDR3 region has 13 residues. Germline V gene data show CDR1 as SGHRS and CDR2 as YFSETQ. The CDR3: CASSSQMESEAFF. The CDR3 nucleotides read TGCGCCAGCAGCTCCCAAATGGAATCGGAAGCTTTCTTT. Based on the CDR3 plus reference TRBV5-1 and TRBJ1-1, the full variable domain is KAGVTQTPRYLIKTRGQQVTLSCSPISGHRSVSWYQQTPGQGLQFLFEYFSETQRNKGNFPGRFSGRQFSNSRSEMNVSTLELGDSALYLCASSSQMESEAFFGQGTRLTVV.

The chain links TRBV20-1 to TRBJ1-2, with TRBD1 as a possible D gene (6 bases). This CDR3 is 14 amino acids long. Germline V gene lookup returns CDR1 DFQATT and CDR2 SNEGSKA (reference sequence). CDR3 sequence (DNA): TGCAGGGGAGGGGACACTTCCGGGGACGATGGCTACACCTTC. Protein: CRGGDTSGDDGYTF.

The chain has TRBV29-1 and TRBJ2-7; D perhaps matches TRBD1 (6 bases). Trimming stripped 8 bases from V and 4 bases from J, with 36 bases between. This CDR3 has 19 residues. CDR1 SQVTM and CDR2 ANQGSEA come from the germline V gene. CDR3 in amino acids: CSTSRMGVTEGGTVYEQYF. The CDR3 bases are TGCAGCACCTCCCGAATGGGAGTCACTGAAGGGGGAACAGTGTACGAGCAGTACTTC.

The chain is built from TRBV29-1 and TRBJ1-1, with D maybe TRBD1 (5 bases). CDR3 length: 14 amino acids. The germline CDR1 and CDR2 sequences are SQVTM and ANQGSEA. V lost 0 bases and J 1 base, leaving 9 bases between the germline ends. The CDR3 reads CSVEDRVGNTEAFF. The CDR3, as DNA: TGCAGCGTTGAAGACAGGGTTGGGAACACTGAAGCTTTCTTT.

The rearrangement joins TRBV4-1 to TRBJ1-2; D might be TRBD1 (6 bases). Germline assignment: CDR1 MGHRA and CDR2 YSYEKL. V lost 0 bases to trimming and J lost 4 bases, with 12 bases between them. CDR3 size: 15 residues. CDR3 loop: CASSQDPWGLYGYTF. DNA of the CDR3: TGCGCCAGCAGCCAAGATCCGTGGGGGCTCTATGGCTACACCTTC.

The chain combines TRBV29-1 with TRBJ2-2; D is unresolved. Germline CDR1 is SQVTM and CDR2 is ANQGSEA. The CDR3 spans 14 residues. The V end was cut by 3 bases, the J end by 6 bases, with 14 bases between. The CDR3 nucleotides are TGCAGCGTTGATTCCCCCCTTGCTGCCGGGGAGCTGTTTTTT. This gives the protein CSVDSPLAAGELFF.